The clone carrying this TCR beta chain was observed many times. 5'RACE template switching added a universal primer site and UMIs to TCR cDNA. TCRdb analysed the 5' RACE reads with MiXCR anew, one entry per CDR3 protein. The repertoire holds about 580,000 distinct CDR3 sequences, less than 20% seen once, with 17% in the top ten. This entry comes from a study of T cells after yellow fever vaccination. Sample: PBMCs, taken less than 6 days after the first yellow fever vaccination. This TCR came from a man aged 18 to 35 who received the YFV17D yellow fever vaccine.

CDR3 sequence: CASSPSAGYSNQPQHF. CDR3 nucleotides: TGTGCCAGCAGTCCCTCGGCCGGCTATAGCAATCAGCCCCAGCATTTT. V and J are TRBV12-3 or TRBV12-4 and TRBJ1-5; D is undetermined. The CDR3 extends over 16 amino acids. Trimming removed 5 bases at V and 0 bases at J, with 14 bases between.